These 6 T cell receptor beta chains were all obtained from the same sample, sequenced in a study of PD-1 blockade in classical Hodgkin lymphoma. Assay used: immunoSEQ multiplex PCR; TCRdb lists only in-frame clones, some missing. Of around 60,000 clones in the sample, approximately 90% were seen once. Relapses following autologous stem cell transplantation were seen in all patients, with brentuximab vedotin exposure varying. The material was peripheral blood mononuclear cells (PBMCs), obtained before the second cycle of nivolumab. The receptors originated from a human donor with classical Hodgkin lymphoma.

Concerning this clone itself: The same CDR3 is also encoded by other DNA sequences in this sample. The J gene is TRBJ2-3, the V gene TRBV5-1; D is perhaps TRBD1 (6 bases). The CDR3 sequence is 14 residues long. V was pared by 5 bases and J by 0 bases, with 10 bases between. Germline V gives CDR1 SGHRS, CDR2 YFSETQ. The CDR3 is CASRTGASTDTQYF. CDR3 coding DNA: TGCGCCAGCAGGACAGGAGCAAGCACAGATACGCAGTATTTT. The whole variable domain, remainder taken from reference TRBV5-1 and TRBJ2-3, is KAGVTQTPRYLIKTRGQQVTLSCSPISGHRSVSWYQQTPGQGLQFLFEYFSETQRNKGNFPGRFSGRQFSNSRSEMNVSTLELGDSALYLCASRTGASTDTQYFGPGTRLTVL.

The V gene is TRBV9, the J gene TRBJ1-2, with 10 nucleotides matching TRBD1. Germline CDR1 and CDR2: SGDLS and YYNGEE. This CDR3 has 14 amino acids. Trimming cost V 4 bases and J 10 bases; bases outside gene matches: 10. CDR3 sequence (DNA): TGTGCCAGCAGCTTCCGACAGGGGGCCGCAGACTACACCTTC. This sequence encodes CASSFRQGAADYTF.

The chain carries TRBV19 and TRBJ1-1; possibly TRBD1 for D (5 bases). Germline loops: CDR1 LNHDA, CDR2 SQIVND (reference sequence). This CDR3 region has 17 residues. V was pared by 6 bases and J by 1 base, with 21 bases between. The CDR3 is CASSYFGQGPRNTEAFF. DNA of the CDR3: TGTGCCAGTAGCTATTTTGGCCAGGGTCCCCGGAACACTGAAGCTTTCTTT.

This clone was observed a handful of times. V gene TRBV9 combines with J gene TRBJ2-3; D is unclear. CDR3 length: 15 residues. Trimming removed 3 bases from V and 3 bases from J, with 14 bases in between. CDR1 and CDR2 from the germline V gene are SGDLS and YYNGEE. The CDR3 sequence: CASSDVVGYTDTQYF. CDR3 DNA sequence: TGTGCCAGCAGCGACGTGGTGGGGTATACAGATACGCAGTATTTT. Filled out from reference TRBV9 and TRBJ2-3, the complete variable domain reads DSGVTQTPKHLITATGQRVTLRCSPRSGDLSVYWYQQSLDQGLQFLIQYYNGEERAKGNILERFSAQQFPDLHSELNLSSLELGDSALYFCASSDVVGYTDTQYFGPGTRLTVL.

The chain uses TRBV27 and TRBJ2-3, with D possibly TRBD2 on 6 matching bases. The CDR3 spans 15 residues. V lost 4 bases to trimming and J lost 7 bases, with 18 bases between them. Germline V gene lookup returns CDR1 MNHEY and CDR2 SMNVEV (reference sequence). CDR3: CASSSQQGGKHTQYF. CDR3 bases: TGTGCCAGCAGTTCTCAGCAGGGCGGGAAACATACGCAGTATTTT.

The rearrangement links TRBV28 to TRBJ1-4; no clear D. This CDR3 has 16 amino acids. In germline, CDR1 is MDHEN, CDR2 SYDVKM. The V end lost 6 bases, the J end lost 0 bases, and 14 bases lay between the germline ends. This CDR3 reads CASRLPGTATNEKLFF. The CDR3, as DNA: TGTGCCAGCAGGCTCCCGGGTACAGCAACTAATGAAAAACTGTTTTTT.